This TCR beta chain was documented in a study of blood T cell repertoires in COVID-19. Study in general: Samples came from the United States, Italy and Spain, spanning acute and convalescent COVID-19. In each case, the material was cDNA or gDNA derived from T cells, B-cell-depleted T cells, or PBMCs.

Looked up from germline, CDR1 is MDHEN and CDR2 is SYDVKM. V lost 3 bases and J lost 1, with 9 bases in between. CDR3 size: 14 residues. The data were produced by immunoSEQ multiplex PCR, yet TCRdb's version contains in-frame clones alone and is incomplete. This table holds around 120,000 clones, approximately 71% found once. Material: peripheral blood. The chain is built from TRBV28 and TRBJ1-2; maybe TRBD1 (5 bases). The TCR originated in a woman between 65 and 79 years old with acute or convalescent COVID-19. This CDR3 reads CASSFPGNNYGYTF. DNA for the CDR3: TGTGCCAGCAGTTTTCCAGGGAATAACTATGGCTACACCTTC.